Each of the 4 T cell receptor beta chains below was sequenced from the same sample in a study of T cell responses to AZD1222 COVID-19 vaccine. The protocol was immunoSEQ multiplex PCR, while the TCRdb copy is restricted to in-frame clones and leaves out a portion. The sample carries tens of thousands of clones, approximately 86% recorded once. The sequenced sample was peripheral blood, obtained 28 days after the second AZD1222 dose. The source of these receptors is an adult who received the AZD1222 COVID-19 vaccine.

The chain joins TRBV11-1 to TRBJ1-1, with a possible D match to TRBD1 (5 bases). The ends were cut back, 2 bases at V and 0 bases at J, with 10 bases in the middle. CDR1 SGHAT and CDR2 FQDESV come from the germline V gene (reference sequence). The CDR3 sequence is 15 residues long. The CDR3 nucleotides are TGTGCCAGCAGCTTAAATGGGGCCCTGAACACTGAAGCTTTCTTT. Translation: CASSLNGALNTEAFF.

This sequence joins TRBV19 and TRBJ1-1, with TRBD1 as a possible D gene (5 bases). Germline CDR1 reads LNHDA; CDR2 reads SQIVND (reference sequence). Trimming removed 2 bases from V and 11 bases from J, with 15 bases in between. The CDR3 runs 13 residues. Written as DNA, the CDR3 is TGTGCCAGTAGTATACCGGGGACCTACGGGGCTTTCTTT. Translated, it gives CASSIPGTYGAFF. The variable domain in full, completed from reference TRBV19 and TRBJ1-1, reads DGGITQSPKYLFRKEGQNVTLSCEQNLNHDAMYWYRQDPGQGLRLIYYSQIVNDFQKGDIAEGYSVSREKKESFPLTVTSAQKNPTAFYLCASSIPGTYGAFFGQGTRLTVV.

This rearrangement joins TRBV5-4 to TRBJ1-3, with 7 bases identical to TRBD1. The CDR3 runs 16 residues. Germline lookup yields CDR1 SGHNT and CDR2 YYREEE (reference sequence). The V segment lost 4 bases and the J segment 3 bases; nucleotides outside the gene matches: 10. Written as DNA, the CDR3 is TGTGCCAGCAGCATTAGACAGGGAACGAGTGGAAACACCATATATTTT. Amino acid sequence: CASSIRQGTSGNTIYF.

J is TRBJ1-1 and V is TRBV5-1; TRBD1 matches 10 bases. J was trimmed by 6 bases and V by 4 bases; bases with no gene match: 6. Germline CDR1 SGHRS, CDR2 YFSETQ. CDR3 length: 14 residues. CDR3 DNA sequence: TGCGCCAGCAGCAGGGGGACAGGGGTCCCTGAAGCTTTCTTT. Translated, it gives CASSRGTGVPEAFF.